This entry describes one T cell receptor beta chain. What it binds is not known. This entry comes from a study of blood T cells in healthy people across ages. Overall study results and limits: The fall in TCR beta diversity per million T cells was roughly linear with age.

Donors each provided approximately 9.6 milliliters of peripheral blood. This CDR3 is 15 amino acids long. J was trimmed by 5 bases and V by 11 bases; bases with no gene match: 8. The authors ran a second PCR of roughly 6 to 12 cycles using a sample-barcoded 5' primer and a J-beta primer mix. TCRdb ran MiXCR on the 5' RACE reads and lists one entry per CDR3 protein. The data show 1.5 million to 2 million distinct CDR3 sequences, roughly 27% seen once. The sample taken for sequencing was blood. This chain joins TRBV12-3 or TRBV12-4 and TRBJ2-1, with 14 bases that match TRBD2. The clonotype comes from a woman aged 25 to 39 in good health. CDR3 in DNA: TGTGCCGTCGGGACTAGCGGGAGTCGGAACAATGAGCAGTTCTTC. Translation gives CAVGTSGSRNNEQFF.